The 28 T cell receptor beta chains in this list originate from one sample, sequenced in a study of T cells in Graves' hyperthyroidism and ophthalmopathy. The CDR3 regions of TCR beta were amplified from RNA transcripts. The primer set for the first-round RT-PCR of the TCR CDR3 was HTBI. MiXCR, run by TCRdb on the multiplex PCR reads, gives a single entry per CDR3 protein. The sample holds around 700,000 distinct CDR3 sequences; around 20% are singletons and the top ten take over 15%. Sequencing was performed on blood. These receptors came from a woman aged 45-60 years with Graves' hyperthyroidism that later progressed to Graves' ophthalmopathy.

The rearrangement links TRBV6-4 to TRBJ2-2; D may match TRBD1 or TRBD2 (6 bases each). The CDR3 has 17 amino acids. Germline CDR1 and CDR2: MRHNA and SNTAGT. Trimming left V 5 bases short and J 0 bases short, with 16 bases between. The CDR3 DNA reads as TGTGCCAGCAGTCCCGAGGGGGGCCGGACGAACACCGGGGAGCTGTTTTTT. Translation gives CASSPEGGRTNTGELFF.

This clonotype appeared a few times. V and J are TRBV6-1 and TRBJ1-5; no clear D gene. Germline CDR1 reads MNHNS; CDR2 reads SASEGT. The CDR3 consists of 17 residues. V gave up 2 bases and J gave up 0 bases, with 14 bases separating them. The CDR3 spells CASSERRHQYSNQPQHF. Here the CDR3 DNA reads TGTGCCAGCAGTGAACGGCGGCACCAATATAGCAATCAGCCCCAGCATTTT.

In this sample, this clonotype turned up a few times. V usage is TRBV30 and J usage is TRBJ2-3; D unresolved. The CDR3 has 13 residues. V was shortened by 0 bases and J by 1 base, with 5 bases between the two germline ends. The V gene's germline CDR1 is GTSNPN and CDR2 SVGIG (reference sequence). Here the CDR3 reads CAWSVLGTDTQYF. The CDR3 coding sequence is TGTGCCTGGAGTGTATTGGGCACAGATACGCAGTATTTT.

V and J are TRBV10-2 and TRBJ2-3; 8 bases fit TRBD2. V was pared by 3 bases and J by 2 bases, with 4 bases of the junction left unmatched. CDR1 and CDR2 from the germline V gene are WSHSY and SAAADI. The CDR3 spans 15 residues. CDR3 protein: CASSDQAGATDTQYF. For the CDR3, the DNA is TGCGCCAGCAGTGACCAAGCGGGGGCCACAGATACGCAGTATTTT.

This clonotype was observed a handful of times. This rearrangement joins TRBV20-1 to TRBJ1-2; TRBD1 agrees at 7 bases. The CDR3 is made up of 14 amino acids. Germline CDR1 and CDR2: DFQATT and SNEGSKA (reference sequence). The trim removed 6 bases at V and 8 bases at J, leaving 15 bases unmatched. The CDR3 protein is CSASVLQGVGGYTF. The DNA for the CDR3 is TGCAGTGCAAGCGTACTCCAGGGGGTGGGAGGCTACACCTTC.

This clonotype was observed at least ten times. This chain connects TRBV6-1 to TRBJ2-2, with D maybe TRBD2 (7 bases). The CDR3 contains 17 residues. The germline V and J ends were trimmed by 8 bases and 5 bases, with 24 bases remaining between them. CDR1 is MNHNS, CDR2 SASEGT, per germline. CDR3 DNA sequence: TGTGCCAGCCGTGCGGGGGCATTCTCAGAATGGACCGGGGAGCTGTTTTTT. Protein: CASRAGAFSEWTGELFF.

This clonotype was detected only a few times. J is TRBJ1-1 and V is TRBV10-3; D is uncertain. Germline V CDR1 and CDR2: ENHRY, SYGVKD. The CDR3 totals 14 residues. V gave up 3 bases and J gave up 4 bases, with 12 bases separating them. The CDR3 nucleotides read TGTGCCATCAGTGACCGGCTGAGCTCCACTGAAGCTTTCTTT. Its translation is CAISDRLSSTEAFF.

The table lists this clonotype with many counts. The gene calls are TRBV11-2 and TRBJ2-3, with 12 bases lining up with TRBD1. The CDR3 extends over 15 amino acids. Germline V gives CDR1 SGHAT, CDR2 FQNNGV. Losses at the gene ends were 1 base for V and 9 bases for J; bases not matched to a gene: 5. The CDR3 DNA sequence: TGTGCCAGCAGCTTAGGCGGGACAGGGGGCGACACGCAGTATTTT. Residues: CASSLGGTGGDTQYF. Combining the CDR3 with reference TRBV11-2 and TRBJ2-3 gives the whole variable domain EAGVAQSPRYKIIEKRQSVAFWCNPISGHATLYWYQQILGQGPKLLIQFQNNGVVDDSQLPKDRFSAERLKGVDSTLKIQPAKLEDSAVYLCASSLGGTGGDTQYFGPGTRLTVL.

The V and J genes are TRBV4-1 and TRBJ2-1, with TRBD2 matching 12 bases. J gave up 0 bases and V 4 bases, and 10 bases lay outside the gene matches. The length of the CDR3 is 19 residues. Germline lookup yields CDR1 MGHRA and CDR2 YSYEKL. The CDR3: CASSLRLAGVSSSYNEQFF. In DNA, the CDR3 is TGCGCCAGCAGCCTTCGACTAGCGGGGGTTTCTAGCTCCTACAATGAGCAGTTCTTC.

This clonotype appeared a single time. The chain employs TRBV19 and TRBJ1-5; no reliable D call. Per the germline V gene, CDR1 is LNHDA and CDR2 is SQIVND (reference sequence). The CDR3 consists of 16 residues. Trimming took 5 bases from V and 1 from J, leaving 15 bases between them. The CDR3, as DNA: TGTGCCAGTAGTCGAACAGAAAGAACGAGCAATCAGCCCCAGCATTTT. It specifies CASSRTERTSNQPQHF.

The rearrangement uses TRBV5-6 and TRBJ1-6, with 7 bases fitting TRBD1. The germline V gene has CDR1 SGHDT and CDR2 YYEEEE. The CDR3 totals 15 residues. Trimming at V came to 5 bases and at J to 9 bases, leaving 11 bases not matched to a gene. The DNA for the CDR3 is TGTGCCAGCAGGTCGGGATGGGCAGGGGGTTCACCCCTCCACTTT. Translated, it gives CASRSGWAGGSPLHF.

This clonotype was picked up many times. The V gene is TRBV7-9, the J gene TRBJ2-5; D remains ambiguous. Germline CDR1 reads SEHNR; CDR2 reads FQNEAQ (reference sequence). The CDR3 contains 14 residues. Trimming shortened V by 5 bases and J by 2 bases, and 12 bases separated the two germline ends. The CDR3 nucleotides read TGTGCCAGCAGCATCACGAGTGGGCAAGAGACCCAGTACTTC. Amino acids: CASSITSGQETQYF.

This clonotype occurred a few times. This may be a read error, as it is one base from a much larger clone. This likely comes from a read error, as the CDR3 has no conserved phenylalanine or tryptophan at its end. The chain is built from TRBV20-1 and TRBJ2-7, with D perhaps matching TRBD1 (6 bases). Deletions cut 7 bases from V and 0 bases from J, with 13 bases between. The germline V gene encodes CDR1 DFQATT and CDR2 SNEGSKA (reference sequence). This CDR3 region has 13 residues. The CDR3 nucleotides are TGCAGTGGCAGGTTGGGGGCCTCCTACGAGCAGTACCTC. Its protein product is CSGRLGASYEQYL.

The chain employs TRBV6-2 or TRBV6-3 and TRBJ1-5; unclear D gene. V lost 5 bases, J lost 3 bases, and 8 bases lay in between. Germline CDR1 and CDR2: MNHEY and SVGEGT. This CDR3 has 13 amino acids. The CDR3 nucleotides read TGTGCCAGCAGTAATACCGCCAATCAGCCCCAGCATTTT. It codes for CASSNTANQPQHF.

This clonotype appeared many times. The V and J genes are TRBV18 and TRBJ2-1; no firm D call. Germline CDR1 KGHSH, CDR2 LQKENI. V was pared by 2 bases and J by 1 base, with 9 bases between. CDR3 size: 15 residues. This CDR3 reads CASSPVQLSYNEQFF. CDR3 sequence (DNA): TGTGCCAGCTCACCAGTCCAGTTGTCCTACAATGAGCAGTTCTTC.

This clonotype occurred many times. CDR3 sequence reads: CASSPPGLTQPQHF. The CDR3, as DNA: TGTGCCAGCAGCCCGCCAGGGTTGACTCAGCCCCAGCATTTT. The chain uses TRBV5-8 and TRBJ1-5, with D possibly TRBD1 on 5 matching bases. From germline, CDR1 is SGHTS and CDR2 YDEGEE. CDR3 length: 14 amino acids. Trimming took 4 bases from V and 6 from J, leaving 14 bases between them.

The CDR3: CASSPPRGGAYEQYF. The CDR3 nucleotides read TGTGCCAGCAGCCCCCCCCGGGGGGGAGCCTACGAGCAGTACTTC. The V and J genes are TRBV6-1 and TRBJ2-7; 8 bases match TRBD2. Germline lookup yields CDR1 MNHNS and CDR2 SASEGT. The CDR3 has 15 amino acids. With V trimmed by 6 bases and J by 2 bases, 9 bases remained unmatched.

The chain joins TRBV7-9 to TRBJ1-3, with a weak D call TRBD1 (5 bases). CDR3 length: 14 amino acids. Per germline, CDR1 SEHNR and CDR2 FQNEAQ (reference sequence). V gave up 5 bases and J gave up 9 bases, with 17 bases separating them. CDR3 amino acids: CASSTDMVLGTIYF. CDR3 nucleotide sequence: TGTGCCAGCAGCACGGACATGGTGTTGGGCACCATATATTTT.

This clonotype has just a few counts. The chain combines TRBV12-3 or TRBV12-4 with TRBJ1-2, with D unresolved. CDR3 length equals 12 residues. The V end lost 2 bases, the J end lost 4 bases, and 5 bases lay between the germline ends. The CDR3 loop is CASSLQLYGYTF. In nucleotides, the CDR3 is TGTGCCAGCAGTTTACAGCTCTATGGCTACACCTTC.

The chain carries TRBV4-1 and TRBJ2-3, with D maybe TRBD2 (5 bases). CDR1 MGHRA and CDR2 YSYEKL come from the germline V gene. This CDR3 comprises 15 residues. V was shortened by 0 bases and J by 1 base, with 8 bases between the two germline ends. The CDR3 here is CASSQEAGRTDTQYF. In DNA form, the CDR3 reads TGCGCCAGCAGCCAAGAGGCGGGCCGCACAGATACGCAGTATTTT.

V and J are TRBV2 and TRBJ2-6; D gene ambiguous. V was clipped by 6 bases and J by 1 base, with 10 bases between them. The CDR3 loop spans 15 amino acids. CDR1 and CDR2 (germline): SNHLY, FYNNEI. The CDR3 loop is CASRAILSGANVLTF. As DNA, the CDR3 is TGTGCCAGCAGGGCGATACTATCTGGGGCCAACGTCCTGACTTTC.

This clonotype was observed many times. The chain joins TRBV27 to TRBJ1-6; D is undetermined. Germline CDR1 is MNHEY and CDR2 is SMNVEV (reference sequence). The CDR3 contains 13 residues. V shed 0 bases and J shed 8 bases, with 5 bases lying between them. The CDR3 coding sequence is TGTGCCAGCAGTTTATCGGTCGATTCACCCCTCCACTTT. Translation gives CASSLSVDSPLHF.

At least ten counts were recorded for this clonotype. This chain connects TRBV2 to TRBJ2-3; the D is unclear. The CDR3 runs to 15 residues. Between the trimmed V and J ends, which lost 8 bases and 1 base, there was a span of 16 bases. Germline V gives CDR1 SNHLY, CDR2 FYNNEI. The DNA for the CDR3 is TGTGCCAGCGGATTGAGCAGGATACGCACAGATACGCAGTATTTT. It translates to CASGLSRIRTDTQYF.

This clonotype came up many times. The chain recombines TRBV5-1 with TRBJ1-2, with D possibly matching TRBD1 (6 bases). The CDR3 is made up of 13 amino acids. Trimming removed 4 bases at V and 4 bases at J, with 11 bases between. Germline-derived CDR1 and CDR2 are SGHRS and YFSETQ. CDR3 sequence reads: CASSGGTSYGYTF. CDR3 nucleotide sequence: TGCGCCAGCAGCGGCGGGACAAGCTATGGCTACACCTTC.

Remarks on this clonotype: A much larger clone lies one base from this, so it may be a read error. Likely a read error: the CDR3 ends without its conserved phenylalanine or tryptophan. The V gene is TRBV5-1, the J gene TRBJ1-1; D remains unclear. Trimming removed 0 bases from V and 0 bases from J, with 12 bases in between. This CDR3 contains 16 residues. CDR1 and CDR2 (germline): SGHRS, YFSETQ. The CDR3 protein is CASSLAPGVMNTEAFL. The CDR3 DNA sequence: TGCGCCAGCAGCTTGGCGCCAGGAGTCATGAACACTGAAGCTTTCCTT.

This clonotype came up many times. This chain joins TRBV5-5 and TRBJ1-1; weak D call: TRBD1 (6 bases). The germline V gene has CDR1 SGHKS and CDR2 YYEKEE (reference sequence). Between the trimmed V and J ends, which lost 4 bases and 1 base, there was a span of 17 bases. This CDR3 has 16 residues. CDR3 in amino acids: CASSVYRANTNTEAFF. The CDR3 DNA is TGTGCCAGCAGCGTCTACAGGGCCAACACGAACACTGAAGCTTTCTTT. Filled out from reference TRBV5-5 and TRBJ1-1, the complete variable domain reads DAGVTQSPTHLIKTRGQQVTLRCSPISGHKSVSWYQQVLGQGPQFIFQYYEKEERGRGNFPDRFSARQFPNYSSELNVNALLLGDSALYLCASSVYRANTNTEAFFGQGTRLTVV.

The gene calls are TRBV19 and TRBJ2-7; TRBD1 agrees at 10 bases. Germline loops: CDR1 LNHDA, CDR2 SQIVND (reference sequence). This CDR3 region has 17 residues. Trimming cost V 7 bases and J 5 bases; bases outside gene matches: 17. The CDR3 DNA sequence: TGTGCCAGTATTTTCTCGGAGACAGGGGGCGAAACCCACGAGCAGTACTTC. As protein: CASIFSETGGETHEQYF.

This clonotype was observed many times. CDR3 sequence: CASYTNAGNTEAFF. In DNA form, the CDR3 reads TGTGCCAGCTATACCAATGCTGGAAACACTGAAGCTTTCTTT. This rearrangement joins TRBV27 to TRBJ1-1; D unclear. V was clipped by 8 bases and J by 2 bases, with 15 bases between them. The CDR3 contains 14 residues. CDR1 is MNHEY and CDR2 is SMNVEV in the germline V gene (reference sequence).